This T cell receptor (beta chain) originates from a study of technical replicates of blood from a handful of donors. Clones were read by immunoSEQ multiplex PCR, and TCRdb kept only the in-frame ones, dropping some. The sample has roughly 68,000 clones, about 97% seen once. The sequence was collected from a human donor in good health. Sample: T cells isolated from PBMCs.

CDR3 nucleotides: TGTGCCAGCAGCTTAGCGGTCGGACAGGGGGAGTCGGGCTATGGCTACACCTTC. Translation gives CASSLAVGQGESGYGYTF. The chain links TRBV7-6 to TRBJ1-2; 10 nucleotides agree with TRBD1. The J segment lost 4 bases and the V segment lost 0 bases, leaving 11 bases of the junction unmatched. CDR3 length: 18 amino acids. Germline CDR1 and CDR2: SGHVS and FNYEAQ.